Below are 9 T cell receptor beta chains sequenced from a single sample in a study of regulatory T cells in long-lasting Graves disease. Both iRepertoire HTBI primers and Arm-PCR of CDR3 regions were used to build the TCR beta libraries. TCRdb reprocessed the multiplex PCR reads via MiXCR and lists one record per CDR3 protein. The sample gives more than 450,000 distinct CDR3 sequences, under 20% of which show up once; 9% to 15% is in the top ten. The time point: newly diagnosed GD, antithyroid drugs for less than 3 months. Scientists built the TCR library using RNA that was extracted from PBMCs. A further study also used this sample, focusing on T cells in Graves' hyperthyroidism and ophthalmopathy.

The starting material was peripheral blood mononuclear cells (PBMCs), obtained at new diagnosis, from a patient treated with antithyroid drugs. The receptors stem from a man in his forties with Graves disease.

This rearrangement joins TRBV6-1 to TRBJ2-1, with D maybe TRBD1 (6 bases). The CDR3 is 16 residues long. Germline V CDR1 and CDR2: MNHNS, SASEGT. Trimming stripped 5 bases from V and 1 base from J, with 15 bases between. Here the CDR3 DNA reads TGTGCCAGCAGTCCACGCGGACAGAATTCCTACAATGAGCAGTTCTTC. It translates to CASSPRGQNSYNEQFF.

J is TRBJ2-7 and V is TRBV10-2; 15 nucleotides align to TRBD2. V lost 3 bases and J lost 0; bases outside the gene matches: 6. This CDR3 comprises 18 residues. Germline V lookup: CDR1 WSHSY, CDR2 SAAADI. The CDR3 DNA follows: TGCGCCAGCAGTGATTGGACTAGCGGGAGGGACCACTCCTACGAGCAGTACTTC. It codes for CASSDWTSGRDHSYEQYF.

Worth noting for this clonotype: An end of the junction does not agree with germline; a read error may underlie this. The CDR3 loop is CASSWDSRFSGNTLYF. The CDR3 coding sequence is TGTGCCAGCAGTTGGGACAGTCGCTTCTCTGGAAACACCTTATATTTT. This chain uses TRBV28 with TRBJ1-3; 7 positions agree with TRBD1. CDR3 length: 16 amino acids. Germline V lookup: CDR1 MDHEN, CDR2 SYDVKM.

This clonotype has at least ten counts. This rearrangement joins TRBV27 to TRBJ2-6; no clear D. Germline-derived CDR1 and CDR2 are MNHEY and SMNVEV (reference sequence). V lost 6 bases and J lost 4, with 10 bases in between. The CDR3 is 14 residues long. The CDR3 nucleotides read TGTGCCAGCAGGGGCTATCCCGGGGCCAACGTCCTGACTTTC. Its protein product is CASRGYPGANVLTF.

The table lists this clonotype with many counts. V is TRBV3-1 and J is TRBJ2-5, with D perhaps matching TRBD2 (5 bases). This CDR3 has 14 amino acids. V was cut by 7 bases and J by 4 bases, with 16 bases left in between. The germline CDR1 and CDR2 sequences are LGHDT and YNNKEL (reference sequence). The CDR3 DNA sequence: TGTGCCAGCACTCGGGAAGGGTCAGCAGAGACCCAGTACTTC. Its protein product is CASTREGSAETQYF.

V is TRBV20-1 and J is TRBJ1-2; D not certain. The CDR3 contains 12 residues. Trimming left V 4 bases short and J 2 bases short, with 8 bases between. In germline, CDR1 is DFQATT, CDR2 SNEGSKA (reference sequence). The CDR3 sequence is CSANLGNYGYTF. For the CDR3, the DNA is TGCAGTGCTAATCTGGGGAACTATGGCTACACCTTC.

This clonotype was counted only a few times. The genes are TRBV3-1 and TRBJ2-5, with 9 positions matching TRBD2. This CDR3 comprises 16 residues. Germline CDR1 LGHDT, CDR2 YNNKEL (reference sequence). Unmatched junction bases numbered 8, after V lost 0 bases and J lost 6 bases. This CDR3 reads CASSQEGSGRSQTQYF. DNA for the CDR3: TGTGCCAGCAGCCAAGAGGGTAGCGGGAGATCTCAGACCCAGTACTTC.

Only a few counts were recorded for this clonotype. The J gene is TRBJ1-1, the V gene TRBV5-1; D is undetermined. This CDR3 has 13 amino acids. V shed 5 bases and J shed 7 bases, with 15 bases lying between them. In germline, CDR1 is SGHRS, CDR2 YFSETQ. The CDR3 nucleotides read TGCGCCAGCAGGAGAGCCGGCAGGCTTGAAGCTTTCTTT. Translating gives CASRRAGRLEAFF.

V usage is TRBV12-3 or TRBV12-4 and J usage is TRBJ2-1; 15 nucleotides align to TRBD2. Trimming removed 4 bases from V and 3 bases from J; junction bases left unmatched: 10. The CDR3 is 19 amino acids. CDR3 loop: CASSSSRTSGRAYYNEQFF. As DNA, the CDR3 is TGTGCCAGCAGTTCCAGTCGGACTAGCGGGAGGGCCTACTACAATGAGCAGTTCTTC.